The rows below give T cell receptor beta chains drawn from one sample of a study of T-cell memory formation after mild COVID-19. MiXCR, applied by TCRdb to the 5' RACE reads, yields one record per CDR3 protein. This table holds 350,000 or so distinct CDR3 sequences, approximately 21% found once. The sample comprised PBMCs or a T cell subset sorted from them (not recorded which). Receptors were obtained from an adult woman who had mild COVID-19 (a few samples of this study predate the infection). Cell type and time point are not known. CDR3s include the opening cysteine and the closing phenylalanine or tryptophan. D genes are given only for firm matches. Not all rows give a size; the values are once, few, many and, for expanded clones, a class.

V	J	size	length	D	CDR3	DNA
TRBV11-3	TRBJ2-5	few	15	TRBD2	CASSLLAGGYETQYF	TGTGCCAGCTCCCTCCTAGCGGGGGGGTACGAGACCCAGTACTTC
TRBV6-5	TRBJ2-7	medium-sized	14	NA	CASSPLGGPYEQYF	TGTGCCAGCAGTCCCCTAGGAGGCCCCTACGAGCAGTACTTC
TRBV2	TRBJ2-1	few	14	NA	CASGGQSSYNEQFF	TGTGCCAGCGGGGGACAAAGCTCCTACAATGAGCAGTTCTTC
TRBV7-9	TRBJ1-2	NA	15	NA	CASSQGPSGFYGYTF	TGTGCCAGCAGCCAAGGGCCATCTGGGTTCTATGGCTACACCTTC
TRBV7-2	TRBJ2-1	NA	16	TRBD2	CASSFWREGRGNEQFF	TGTGCCAGCAGCTTTTGGCGGGAGGGAAGGGGCAATGAGCAGTTCTTC
TRBV27	TRBJ1-2	few	14	NA	CASSQTARNYGYTF	TGTGCCAGCAGCCAGACAGCCCGTAACTATGGCTACACCTTC
TRBV18	TRBJ1-1	few	15	TRBD1	CASSRPGTGGSEAFF	TGTGCCAGCTCACGACCCGGGACAGGGGGATCTGAAGCTTTCTTT
TRBV9	TRBJ2-7	NA	16	NA	CASSVASRADSYEQYF	TGTGCCAGCAGCGTAGCGAGCAGGGCCGACTCCTACGAGCAGTACTTC
TRBV4-2	TRBJ2-1	NA	16	TRBD1	CASSPSQATGTNEQFF	TGTGCCAGCAGCCCAAGTCAGGCGACAGGGACCAATGAGCAGTTCTTC
TRBV4-2	TRBJ2-3	NA	18	TRBD2	CASSQEPGGGRGADTQYF	TGTGCCAGCAGCCAAGAACCTGGCGGCGGGAGAGGGGCAGATACGCAGTATTTT
TRBV6-2/TRBV6-3	TRBJ1-1	NA	14	NA	CASSFQAGNTEAFF	TGTGCCAGCAGTTTTCAGGCCGGGAACACTGAAGCTTTCTTT
TRBV29-1	TRBJ2-3	few	12	NA	CSVAQNADTQYF	TGCAGCGTTGCCCAAAATGCAGATACGCAGTATTTT
TRBV11-3	TRBJ2-7	NA	15	TRBD1	CASRTGTGGRYEQYF	TGTGCCAGCAGAACCGGGACAGGGGGCCGATACGAGCAGTACTTC
TRBV7-7	TRBJ2-3	NA	16	TRBD2	CASSLDGAGGLDTQYF	TGTGCTAGCAGCCTCGATGGAGCGGGAGGGTTAGATACGCAGTATTTT
TRBV5-1	TRBJ2-5	NA	14	TRBD1	CASSRDRGGETQYF	TGCGCCAGCAGCCGGGACAGAGGGGGAGAGACCCAGTACTTC
TRBV9	TRBJ1-1	NA	15	NA	CASSVGGSRGTEAFF	TGTGCCAGCAGCGTAGGGGGGTCGAGGGGCACTGAAGCTTTCTTT
TRBV4-3	TRBJ2-7	few	14	TRBD1	CASSPGTGSGEQYF	TGCGCCAGCAGCCCAGGGACAGGTTCAGGCGAGCAGTACTTC
TRBV27	TRBJ1-1	NA	14	NA	CASSSGLMNTEAFF	TGTGCCAGCAGCTCAGGGTTAATGAACACTGAAGCTTTCTTT
TRBV6-5	TRBJ2-1	few	19	TRBD2	CASSYSGLAGGRLLGKQFF	TGTGCCAGCAGTTACTCGGGACTAGCGGGAGGACGGTTATTAGGGAAGCAGTTCTTC
TRBV20-1	TRBJ1-2	NA	13	NA	CSARQGISYGYTF	TGCAGTGCTAGACAAGGGATAAGCTATGGCTACACCTTC
TRBV20-1	TRBJ1-2	NA	14	NA	CSAEDRIINYGYTF	TGCAGTGCTGAAGACAGGATAATTAACTATGGCTACACCTTC
TRBV3-1	TRBJ2-1	NA	11	NA	CASRGGAEQFF	TGTGCCAGCAGGGGCGGGGCCGAGCAGTTCTTC
TRBV11-3	TRBJ2-1	NA	14	NA	CASSFPFEDNEQFF	TGTGCCAGCAGCTTCCCCTTTGAGGACAATGAGCAGTTCTTC
TRBV18	TRBJ2-7	NA	15	TRBD1	CASSPQRTGSYEQYF	TGTGCCAGCTCACCACAACGGACAGGGTCATACGAGCAGTACTTC
TRBV6-5	TRBJ2-7	few	16	TRBD2	CASSYSTAGVPYEQYF	TGTGCCAGCAGTTACTCCACCGCGGGAGTACCCTACGAGCAGTACTTC
TRBV3-1	TRBJ1-5	few	16	NA	CASSPHGGGSNQPQHF	TGTGCCAGCAGCCCACACGGAGGAGGGAGCAATCAGCCCCAGCATTTT